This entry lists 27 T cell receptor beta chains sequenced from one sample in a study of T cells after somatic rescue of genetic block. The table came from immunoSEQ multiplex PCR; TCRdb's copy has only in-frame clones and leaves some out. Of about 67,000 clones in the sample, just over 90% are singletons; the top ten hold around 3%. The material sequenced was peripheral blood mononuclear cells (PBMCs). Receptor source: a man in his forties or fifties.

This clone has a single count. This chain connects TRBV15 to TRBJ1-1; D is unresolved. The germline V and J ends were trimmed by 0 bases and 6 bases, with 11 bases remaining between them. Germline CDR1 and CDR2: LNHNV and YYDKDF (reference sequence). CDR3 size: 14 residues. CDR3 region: CATSRDLGFAEAFF. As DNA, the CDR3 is TGTGCCACCAGCAGAGATCTGGGGTTCGCTGAAGCTTTCTTT.

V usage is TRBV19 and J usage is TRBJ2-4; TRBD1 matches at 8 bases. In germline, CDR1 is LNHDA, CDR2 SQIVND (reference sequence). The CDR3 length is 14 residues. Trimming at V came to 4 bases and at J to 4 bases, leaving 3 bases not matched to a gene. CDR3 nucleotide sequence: TGTGCCAGTAGTAGCTGGACAGGGAAAAACATTCAGTACTTC. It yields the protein CASSSWTGKNIQYF.

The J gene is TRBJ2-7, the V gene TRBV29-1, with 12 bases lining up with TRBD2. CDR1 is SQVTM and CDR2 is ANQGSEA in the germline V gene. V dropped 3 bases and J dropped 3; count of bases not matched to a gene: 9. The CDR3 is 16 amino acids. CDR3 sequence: CSVEPLAGGPDYEQYF. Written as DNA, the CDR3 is TGCAGCGTTGAGCCGCTAGCGGGGGGGCCGGACTACGAGCAGTACTTC.

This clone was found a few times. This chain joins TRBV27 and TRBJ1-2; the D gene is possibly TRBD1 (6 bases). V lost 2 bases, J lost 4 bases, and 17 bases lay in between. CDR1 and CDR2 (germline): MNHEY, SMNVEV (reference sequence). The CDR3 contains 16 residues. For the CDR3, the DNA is TGTGCCAGCAGTTTAACGTCAGGGGCTCGTGGCTATGGCTACACCTTC. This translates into CASSLTSGARGYGYTF.

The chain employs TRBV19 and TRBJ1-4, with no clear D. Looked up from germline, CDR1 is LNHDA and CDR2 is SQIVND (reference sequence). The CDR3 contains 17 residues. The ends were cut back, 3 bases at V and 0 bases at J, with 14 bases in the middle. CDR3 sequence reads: CASSIGPQPTTNEKLFF. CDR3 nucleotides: TGTGCCAGTAGTATCGGGCCGCAGCCAACAACTAATGAAAAACTGTTTTTT. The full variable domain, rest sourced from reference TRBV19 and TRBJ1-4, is DGGITQSPKYLFRKEGQNVTLSCEQNLNHDAMYWYRQDPGQGLRLIYYSQIVNDFQKGDIAEGYSVSREKKESFPLTVTSAQKNPTAFYLCASSIGPQPTTNEKLFFGSGTQLSVL.

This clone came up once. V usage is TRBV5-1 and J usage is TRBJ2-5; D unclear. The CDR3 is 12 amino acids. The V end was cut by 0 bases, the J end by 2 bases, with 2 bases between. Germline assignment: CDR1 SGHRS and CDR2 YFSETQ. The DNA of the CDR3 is TGCGCCAGCAGCTTGGTTCAAGAGACCCAGTACTTC. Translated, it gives CASSLVQETQYF.

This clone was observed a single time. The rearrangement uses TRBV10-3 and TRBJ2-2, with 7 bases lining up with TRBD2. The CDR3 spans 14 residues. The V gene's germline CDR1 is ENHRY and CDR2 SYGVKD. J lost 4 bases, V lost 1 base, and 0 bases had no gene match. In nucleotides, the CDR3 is TGTGCCATCAGTGAGTGGGAGGGCACCGGGGAGCTGTTTTTT. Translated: CAISEWEGTGELFF.

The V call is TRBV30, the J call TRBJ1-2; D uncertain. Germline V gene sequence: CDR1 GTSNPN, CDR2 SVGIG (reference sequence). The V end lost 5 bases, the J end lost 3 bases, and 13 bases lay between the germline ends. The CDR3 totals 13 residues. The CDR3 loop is CAWERAGYYGYTF. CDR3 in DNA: TGTGCCTGGGAAAGGGCGGGCTACTATGGCTACACCTTC. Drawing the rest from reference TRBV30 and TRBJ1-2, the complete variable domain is SQTIHQWPATLVQPVGSPLSLECTVEGTSNPNLYWYRQAAGRGLQLLFYSVGIGQISSEVPQNLSASRPQDRQFILSSKKLLLSDSGFYLCAWERAGYYGYTFGSGTRLTVV.

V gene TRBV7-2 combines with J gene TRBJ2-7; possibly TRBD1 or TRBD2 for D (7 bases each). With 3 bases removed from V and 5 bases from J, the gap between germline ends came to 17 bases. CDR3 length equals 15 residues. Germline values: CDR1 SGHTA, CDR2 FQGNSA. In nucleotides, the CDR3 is TGTGCCAGCAGCTTGCAGGTCGCAGGGGGGGACGAGCAGTACTTC. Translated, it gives CASSLQVAGGDEQYF.

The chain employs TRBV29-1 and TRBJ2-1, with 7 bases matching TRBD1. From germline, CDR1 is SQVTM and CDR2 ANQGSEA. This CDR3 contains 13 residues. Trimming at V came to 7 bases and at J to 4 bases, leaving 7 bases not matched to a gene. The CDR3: CSAPGQSYNEQFF. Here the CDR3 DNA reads TGCAGCGCACCGGGACAGTCTTACAATGAGCAGTTCTTC.

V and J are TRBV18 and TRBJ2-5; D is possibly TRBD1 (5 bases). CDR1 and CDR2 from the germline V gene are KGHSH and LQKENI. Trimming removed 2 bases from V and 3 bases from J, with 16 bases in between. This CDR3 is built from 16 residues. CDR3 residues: CASSPIAGAVKETQYF. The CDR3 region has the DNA TGTGCCAGCTCACCAATTGCTGGGGCCGTGAAAGAGACCCAGTACTTC. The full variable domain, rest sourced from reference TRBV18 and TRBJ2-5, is NAGVMQNPRHLVRRRGQEARLRCSPMKGHSHVYWYRQLPEEGLKFMVYLQKENIIDESGMPKERFSAEFPKEGPSILRIQQVVRGDSAAYFCASSPIAGAVKETQYFGPGTRLLVL.

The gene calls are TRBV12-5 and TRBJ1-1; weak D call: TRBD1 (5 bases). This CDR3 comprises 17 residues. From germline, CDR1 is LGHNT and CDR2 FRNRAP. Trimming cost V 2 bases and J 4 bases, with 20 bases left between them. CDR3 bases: TGTGCTAGTGGTTTGTCACAGGTAGCCAGAGGGCCCACTGAAGCTTTCTTT. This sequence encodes CASGLSQVARGPTEAFF.

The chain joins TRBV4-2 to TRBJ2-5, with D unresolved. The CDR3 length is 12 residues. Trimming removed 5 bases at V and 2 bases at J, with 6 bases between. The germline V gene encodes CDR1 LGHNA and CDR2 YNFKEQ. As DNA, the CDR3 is TGTGCCAGCAGCTTGGGGCAAGAGACCCAGTACTTC. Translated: CASSLGQETQYF.

CDR3 sequence: CASGSGVTGELFF. CDR3 coding DNA: TGTGCTAGTGGTTCGGGAGTTACCGGGGAGCTGTTTTTT. The rearrangement links TRBV12-5 to TRBJ2-2, with D perhaps TRBD2 (6 bases). This CDR3 is 13 amino acids long. The V gene lost 4 bases and the J gene lost 5 bases, with 8 bases spanning the gap. Per germline, CDR1 LGHNT and CDR2 FRNRAP.

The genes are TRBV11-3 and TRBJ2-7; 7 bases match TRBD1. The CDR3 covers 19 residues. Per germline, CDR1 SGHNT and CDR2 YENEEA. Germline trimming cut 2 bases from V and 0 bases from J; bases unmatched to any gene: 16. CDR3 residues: CASSLPPHRGPDGSYEQYF. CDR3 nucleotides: TGTGCCAGCAGCTTACCACCCCACAGGGGACCGGATGGCTCCTACGAGCAGTACTTC.

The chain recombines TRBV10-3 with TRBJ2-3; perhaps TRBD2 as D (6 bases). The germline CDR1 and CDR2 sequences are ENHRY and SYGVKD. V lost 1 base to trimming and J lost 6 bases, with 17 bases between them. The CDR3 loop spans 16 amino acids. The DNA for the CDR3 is TGTGCCATCAGTGAGTTCACGGGGGTCGTTCAGGATACGCAGTATTTT. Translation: CAISEFTGVVQDTQYF.

The CDR3, as DNA: TGTGCCAGCAGTACCAACGACAGAGACTACGAGCAGTACTTC. Translating it yields CASSTNDRDYEQYF. The J gene is TRBJ2-7, the V gene TRBV28; tentative D call: TRBD1 (5 bases). CDR1 MDHEN and CDR2 SYDVKM come from the germline V gene. Trimming removed 5 bases from V and 3 bases from J, with 14 bases in between. The CDR3 consists of 14 residues.

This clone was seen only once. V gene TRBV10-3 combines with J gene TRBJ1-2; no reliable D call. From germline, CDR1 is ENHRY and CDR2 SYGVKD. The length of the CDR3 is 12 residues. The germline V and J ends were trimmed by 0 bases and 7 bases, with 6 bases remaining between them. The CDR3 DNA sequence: TGTGCCATCAGTGAGTCGGAGGGTGGCTACACCTTC. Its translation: CAISESEGGYTF.

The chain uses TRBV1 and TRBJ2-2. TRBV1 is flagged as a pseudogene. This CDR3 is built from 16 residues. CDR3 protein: CTSSQDGGPNTGELFF. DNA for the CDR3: TGCACCAGCAGCCAAGATGGGGGGCCAAACACCGGGGAGCTGTTTTTT.

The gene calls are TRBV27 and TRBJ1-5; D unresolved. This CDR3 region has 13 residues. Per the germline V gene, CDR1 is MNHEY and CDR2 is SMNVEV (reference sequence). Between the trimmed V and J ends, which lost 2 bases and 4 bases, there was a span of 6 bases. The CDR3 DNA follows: TGTGCCAGCAGTTTAACGTGGAATCAGCCCCAGCATTTT. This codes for CASSLTWNQPQHF.

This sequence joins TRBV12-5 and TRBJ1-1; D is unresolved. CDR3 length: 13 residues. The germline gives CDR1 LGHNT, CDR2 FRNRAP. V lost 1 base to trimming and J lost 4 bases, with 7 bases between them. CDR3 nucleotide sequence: TGTGCTAGTGGTTTGGAAGGAAGCACTGAAGCTTTCTTT. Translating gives CASGLEGSTEAFF.

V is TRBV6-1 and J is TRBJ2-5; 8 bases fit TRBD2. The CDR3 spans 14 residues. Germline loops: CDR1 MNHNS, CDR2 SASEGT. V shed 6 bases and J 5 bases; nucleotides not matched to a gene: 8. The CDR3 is CASRSGGAAETQYF. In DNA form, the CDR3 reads TGTGCCAGCAGGTCCGGGGGGGCGGCGGAGACCCAGTACTTC.

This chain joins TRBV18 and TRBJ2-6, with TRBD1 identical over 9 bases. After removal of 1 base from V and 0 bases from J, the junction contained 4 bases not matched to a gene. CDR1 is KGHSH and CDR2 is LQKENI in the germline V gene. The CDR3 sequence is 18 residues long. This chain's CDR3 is CASSPQTGGYSGANVLTF. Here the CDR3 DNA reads TGTGCCAGCTCACCACAGACAGGGGGGTACTCTGGGGCCAACGTCCTGACTTTC. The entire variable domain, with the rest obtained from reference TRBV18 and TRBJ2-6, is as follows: NAGVMQNPRHLVRRRGQEARLRCSPMKGHSHVYWYRQLPEEGLKFMVYLQKENIIDESGMPKERFSAEFPKEGPSILRIQQVVRGDSAAYFCASSPQTGGYSGANVLTFGAGSRLTVL.

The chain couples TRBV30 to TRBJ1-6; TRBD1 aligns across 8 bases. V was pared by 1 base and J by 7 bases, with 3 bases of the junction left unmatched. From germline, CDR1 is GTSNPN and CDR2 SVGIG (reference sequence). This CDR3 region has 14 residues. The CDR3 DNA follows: TGTGCCTGGAGTGCGGGACAGGAAAATTCACCCCTCCACTTT. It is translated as CAWSAGQENSPLHF.

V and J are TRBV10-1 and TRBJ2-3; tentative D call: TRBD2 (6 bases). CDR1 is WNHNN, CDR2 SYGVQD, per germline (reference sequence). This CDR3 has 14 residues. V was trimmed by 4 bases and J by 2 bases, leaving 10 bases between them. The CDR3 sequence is CASSARTTTDTQYF. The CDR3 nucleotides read TGCGCCAGCAGTGCAAGGACTACCACAGATACGCAGTATTTT.

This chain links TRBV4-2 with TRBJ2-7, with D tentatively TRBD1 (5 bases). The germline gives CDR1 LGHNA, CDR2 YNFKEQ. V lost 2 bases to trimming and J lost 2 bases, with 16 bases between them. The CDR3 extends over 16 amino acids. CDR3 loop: CASSQLLARAAYEQYF. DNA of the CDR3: TGTGCCAGCAGCCAATTACTCGCCAGGGCGGCCTACGAGCAGTACTTC.

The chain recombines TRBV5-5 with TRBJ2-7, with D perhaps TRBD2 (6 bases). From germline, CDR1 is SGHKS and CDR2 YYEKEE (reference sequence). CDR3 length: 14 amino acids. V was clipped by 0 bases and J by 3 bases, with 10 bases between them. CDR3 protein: CASSLAPGDYEQYF. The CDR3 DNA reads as TGTGCCAGCAGCTTGGCCCCGGGGGACTACGAGCAGTACTTC.